A single sample is the source of the 9 T cell receptor beta chains below, sequenced in a study of metastatic and nonmetastatic thyroid tumors. MiXCR re-clonotyped the PCR reads for TCRdb. The data contain some 17,000 clones, less than 30% of them singletons. All patients reached thyroid surgery having received no treatment beforehand. Sequencing was done on a sample of adjacent normal tissue. These receptor sequences come from a female donor with papillary thyroid cancer or a benign thyroid nodule (not recorded which). Some clones in this sample may be carry-over from other donors' samples.

This clone was seen only a few times. CDR3 loop: CASSIDYRSRLFF. The CDR3 DNA reads as TGTGCCAGTAGTATAGATTACCGCTCACGGTTGTTTTTT. The chain combines TRBV19 with TRBJ2-2; D uncertain. The CDR3 contains 13 residues. The ends were cut back, 0 bases at V and 15 bases at J, with 14 bases in the middle. The germline V gene encodes CDR1 LNHDA and CDR2 SQIVND (reference sequence).

In this sample, this clone turned up once. V gene TRBV5-1 combines with J gene TRBJ2-7; 7 positions match TRBD1. The germline gives CDR1 SGHRS, CDR2 YFSETQ. J gave up 4 bases and V 4 bases, and 11 bases lay outside the gene matches. The CDR3 extends over 15 amino acids. CDR3 amino acids: CASSPARQGGYEQYF. CDR3 DNA: TGCGCCAGCAGCCCAGCCCGACAGGGTGGATACGAGCAGTACTTC.

In this sample, this clone turned up a few times. DNA of the CDR3: TGCGCCAGCAGCTTGATGGATGCCTACGAGCAGTACTTC. Its protein is CASSLMDAYEQYF. V is TRBV5-1 and J is TRBJ2-7; D unclear. Trimming left V 1 base short and J 2 bases short, with 7 bases between. Germline V gives CDR1 SGHRS, CDR2 YFSETQ. CDR3 length: 13 amino acids.

The V call is TRBV6-2 or TRBV6-3, the J call TRBJ2-1; D unclear. Germline CDR1 and CDR2: MNHEY and SVGEGT. This CDR3 contains 13 residues. V lost 2 bases and J lost 7, with 9 bases in between. CDR3 nucleotides: TGTGCCAGCAGTTACACCGCCTCGAATGAGCAGTTCTTC. Its protein product is CASSYTASNEQFF.

This clone turned up a few times. This rearrangement joins TRBV10-3 to TRBJ2-3, with a tentative D call TRBD2 (5 bases). V was shortened by 9 bases and J by 0 bases, with 10 bases between the two germline ends. Germline V gene data show CDR1 as ENHRY and CDR2 as SYGVKD. The CDR3 covers 13 residues. CDR3 loop: CAIRERSTDTQYF. The CDR3 DNA reads TGTGCCATAAGGGAGCGGAGCACAGATACGCAGTATTTT.

This clone showed up just a few times. This chain links TRBV19 with TRBJ2-1; tentatively, D is TRBD2 (6 bases). The CDR3 runs 14 residues. Trimming cost V 5 bases and J 12 bases, with 20 bases left between them. CDR1 is LNHDA and CDR2 is SQIVND in the germline V gene (reference sequence). This CDR3 reads CASSAGTEIASQFF. The DNA of the CDR3 is TGTGCCAGTAGTGCTGGGACTGAGATCGCTTCGCAGTTCTTC.

This clone was observed a few times. An end of the junction does not agree with germline; a read error may underlie this. The rearrangement uses TRBV6-5 and TRBJ1-1; weak D call: TRBD1 (5 bases). The CDR3 extends over 11 amino acids. In germline, CDR1 is MNHEY, CDR2 SVGAGI. The CDR3, as DNA: TGTGCCAGCAGTTGGACTGGTCACAGGCTCTTT. Amino acid sequence: CASSWTGHRLF.

By share, this clone counts as medium-sized (0.01 to 0.1%). J is TRBJ1-2 and V is TRBV20-1; 10 bases align to TRBD1. Germline values: CDR1 DFQATT, CDR2 SNEGSKA (reference sequence). The CDR3 is 14 amino acids. Trimming removed 3 bases from V and 5 bases from J; junction bases left unmatched: 6. The CDR3 nucleotides are TGCAGTGCTAGCGACAGGACAGGGGGATATGGCTACACCTTC. This translates into CSASDRTGGYGYTF.

Note on this clone: The junction and the germline gene differ at one end; a read error may be behind it. The chain employs TRBV6-9 and TRBJ1-4; perhaps TRBD1 as D (5 bases). CDR3 size: 14 residues. Germline loops: CDR1 MNHGY, CDR2 SVAAGI. The CDR3 DNA is TGTGCCAGCAGTTACGACGGGGCTAAGGAAAAACTGTATTTT. Translating gives CASSYDGAKEKLYF.